Below are 3 T cell receptor beta chains sequenced from a single sample in a study of blood T cells in healthy people across ages. A second PCR, run for about 6 to 11 cycles, used a sample-barcoded 5' primer plus a J-beta primer mix. TCRdb called the 5' RACE reads again in MiXCR, with one record for every CDR3 protein. Seen here are around 750,000 distinct CDR3 sequences, about 55% observed once, and the top ten hold 40% to 50%. The specimen was blood. Source of these receptors: a man older than 75 in good health.

V gene TRBV6-1 combines with J gene TRBJ2-7; a possible D gene is TRBD2 (6 bases). The CDR3 loop spans 15 amino acids. V was cut by 4 bases and J by 0 bases, with 13 bases left in between. Germline V CDR1 and CDR2: MNHNS, SASEGT. The CDR3 DNA follows: TGTGCCAGCAGTGGGCTTTACGGGAGCTCCTACGAGCAGTACTTC. Residues: CASSGLYGSSYEQYF.

This clonotype was observed once. The chain has TRBV5-1 and TRBJ2-3; possibly TRBD1 for D (5 bases). CDR1 and CDR2 (germline): SGHRS, YFSETQ. Trimming took 9 bases from V and 1 from J, leaving 18 bases between them. CDR3 length: 15 residues. CDR3 coding DNA: TGCGCCACCCGAGACAGCGCCCACGGCACAGATACGCAGTATTTT. Translating gives CATRDSAHGTDTQYF.

The rearrangement links TRBV20-1 to TRBJ2-1; TRBD2 aligns across 10 bases. Losses at the gene ends were 1 base for V and 6 bases for J; bases not matched to a gene: 9. Germline V gene data show CDR1 as DFQATT and CDR2 as SNEGSKA (reference sequence). The CDR3 is 16 residues long. The CDR3: CSARALGSGRSNEQFF. CDR3 nucleotide sequence: TGCAGTGCTAGAGCCCTTGGTAGCGGGAGGAGCAATGAGCAGTTCTTC.